This T cell receptor beta chain was profiled in a study of CD8+ T cells in alopecia areata. Study-level information: The share of scalp area affected provided the severity score for treated patients. Findings and limits, study-wide: Clonality in lesional scalp, especially alopecia totalis/universalis, exceeded that of normal scalp. Many expanded lesional clones persisted during tofacitinib (in both scalp and blood). Expanded CD8+ clones among the top 100, and scalp clonality, were significantly decreased by tofacitinib.

Specified treatment: oral pan-JAK inhibitor, 5-10 mg twice daily. cDNA reverse transcribed from extracted RNA served as the sequencing template. Here immunoSEQ multiplex PCR was the method, and the copy in TCRdb shows in-frame clones only, minus some. The sample contains hundreds of thousands of clones, around two fifths of which appear only once. This clone has just a few counts. Its antigen is still unknown. The sequence was obtained from a human donor with alopecia areata. Sequencing was performed on CD4+ T cells sorted from blood, taken at week 34, from a patient treated with tofacitinib.

In DNA, the CDR3 is TGTGCCAGCAGTTACCTGAGAGCAGGGTCGAACACTGAAGCTTTCTTT. Translated: CASSYLRAGSNTEAFF. V and J are TRBV6-5 and TRBJ1-1, with D tentatively TRBD1 (5 bases). CDR1 is MNHEY, CDR2 SVGAGI, per germline. V was trimmed by 2 bases and J by 1 base, leaving 14 bases between them. There are 16 residues in the CDR3.